The rows below give T cell receptor beta chains drawn from one sample of a study of a mutant IDH1 vaccine in newly diagnosed glioma. Clones were read by immunoSEQ multiplex PCR, and TCRdb kept only the in-frame ones, dropping some. The sample shows tens of thousands of clones, 87% of them seen only once. These TCRs' antigens remain unknown. The sequencing used PBMCs, collected from a glioma patient whose treatment included an IDH1 peptide vaccine. The receptors were gathered from a woman aged 25 to 39 with glioma. Each CDR3 is given with its conserved first and last residue. Fields, in order: clone size, V gene, J gene, D gene, CDR3 length, CDR3 protein, CDR3 DNA. D genes are given only for firm matches. Size values are once, few and many counts, or a class for expanded clones, and some rows have none.

NA	TRBV27	TRBJ1-1	TRBD1	14	CASRTGGNGAEAFF	TGTGCCAGCCGGACAGGGGGCAATGGGGCTGAAGCTTTCTTT
NA	TRBV19	TRBJ1-2	NA	13	CASSIAGHYGYTF	TGTGCCAGTAGTATAGCGGGGCACTATGGCTACACCTTC
once	TRBV7-9	TRBJ1-4	NA	18	CASSSGRVSRATNEKLFF	TGTGCCAGCAGCTCTGGCCGGGTCTCCAGGGCGACTAATGAAAAACTGTTTTTT
NA	TRBV6-1	TRBJ1-1	NA	13	CASSEQGWGEAFF	TGTGCCAGCAGCGAACAGGGATGGGGTGAAGCTTTCTTT
NA	TRBV5-6	TRBJ2-3	TRBD1	14	CAWQGAPGTDTQYF	TGTGCCTGGCAGGGGGCGCCCGGCACAGATACGCAGTATTTT
NA	TRBV6-1	TRBJ1-6	NA	15	CASSAKEGEKSPLHF	TGTGCCAGCAGTGCCAAGGAGGGTGAGAAATCACCCCTCCACTTT
NA	TRBV5-4	TRBJ2-1	NA	14	CASSLGGTGNEQFF	TGTGCCAGCAGCTTGGGGGGGACCGGCAATGAGCAGTTCTTC
NA	TRBV29-1	TRBJ2-7	TRBD1	13	CSARTGRDDEQYF	TGCAGCGCTCGGACAGGACGCGACGACGAGCAGTACTTC
NA	TRBV9	TRBJ2-3	NA	15	CASSPGQSQADTQYF	TGTGCCAGCAGCCCCGGGCAGTCACAAGCAGATACGCAGTATTTT
NA	TRBV5-4	TRBJ2-2	TRBD1	16	CASSGGTGWYTGELFF	TGTGCCAGCAGCGGCGGGACAGGGTGGTACACCGGGGAGCTGTTTTTT
NA	TRBV6-4	TRBJ2-2	NA	12	CASKSETGELFF	TGTGCCAGCAAATCTGAGACCGGGGAGCTGTTTTTT
NA	TRBV18	TRBJ1-1	NA	16	CASSPPSPGVGTEAFF	TGTGCCAGCTCACCACCGTCTCCGGGCGTCGGCACTGAAGCTTTCTTT
NA	TRBV6-1	TRBJ2-7	TRBD1	14	CASARDSTSYEQYF	TGTGCCAGCGCCCGGGACAGCACCTCCTACGAGCAGTACTTC
NA	TRBV6-6	TRBJ2-2	TRBD1	16	CASSLTPGTGTGELFF	TGTGCCAGCAGTCTTACTCCCGGGACAGGAACCGGGGAGCTGTTTTTT
NA	TRBV19	TRBJ1-4	TRBD1	16	CASSIGSGQGHEKLFF	TGTGCCAGTAGTATAGGGTCGGGACAGGGTCACGAAAAACTGTTTTTT
once	TRBV6-1	TRBJ1-6	NA	18	CASSEVDAYSSYNSPLHF	TGTGCCAGCAGTGAAGTTGACGCGTATAGCTCCTATAATTCACCCCTCCACTTT
NA	TRBV18	TRBJ2-1	NA	13	CASSPSGTPEQFF	TGTGCCAGCTCACCGTCCGGGACACCAGAGCAGTTCTTC
NA	TRBV25-1	TRBJ1-2	TRBD1	15	CASSERQGAARGYTF	TGTGCCAGCAGCGAGAGACAGGGGGCAGCTAGGGGCTACACCTTC
few	TRBV9	TRBJ1-2	TRBD1	13	CASSPDREYGYTF	TGTGCCAGCAGCCCGGACAGGGAGTATGGCTACACCTTC
NA	TRBV5-1	TRBJ2-2	TRBD1	16	CASSLPQGTNTGELFF	TGCGCCAGCAGCTTACCACAGGGGACGAACACCGGGGAGCTGTTTTTT
NA	TRBV6-1	TRBJ1-1	NA	15	CASSPPHRGRTEAFF	TGTGCCAGCAGTCCCCCCCATCGGGGGAGGACTGAAGCTTTCTTT
NA	TRBV5-5	TRBJ2-3	NA	14	CASSLEWGADTQYF	TGTGCCAGCAGCTTGGAGTGGGGGGCAGATACGCAGTATTTT
NA	TRBV13	TRBJ2-5	TRBD1	15	CASSLAPGQGETQYF	TGTGCCAGCAGCTTAGCGCCAGGACAGGGGGAGACCCAGTACTTC
few	TRBV6-1	TRBJ1-2	TRBD1	15	CASTGQGPINYGYTF	TGTGCCAGCACAGGACAGGGTCCCATTAACTATGGCTACACCTTC
once	TRBV19	TRBJ2-3	NA	15	CASSVSSLHSDTQYF	TGTGCCAGTAGTGTGTCCAGCCTGCACTCAGATACGCAGTATTTT
NA	TRBV10-3	TRBJ1-6	NA	12	CAISEGNSLPRF	TGTGCCATCAGCGAAGGGAACTCCTTACCCCGCTTT
NA	TRBV4-1	TRBJ1-1	NA	14	CASSPLGPNTEAFF	TGCGCCAGCAGCCCCCTCGGGCCGAACACTGAAGCTTTCTTT
once	TRBV5-4	TRBJ2-3	NA	14	CASSPAGSRDTQYF	TGTGCCAGCAGCCCTGCCGGTTCTAGAGATACGCAGTATTTT
NA	TRBV7-2	TRBJ2-1	TRBD1	15	CASSTGTVSYNEQFF	TGTGCCAGCAGCACCGGGACAGTCTCCTACAATGAGCAGTTCTTC
NA	TRBV19	TRBJ2-2	TRBD1	16	CASSYRRGTNTGELFF	TGTGCCAGTAGTTATCGCAGGGGGACGAACACCGGGGAGCTGTTTTTT
NA	TRBV29-1	TRBJ2-7	NA	11	CSVEDLREQYF	TGCAGCGTTGAAGATCTTCGGGAGCAGTACTTC
once	TRBV6-1	TRBJ2-7	NA	15	CASSLGQVGGYEQYF	TGTGCCAGCAGTCTAGGGCAGGTTGGTGGCTACGAGCAGTACTTC
NA	TRBV4-2	TRBJ2-1	NA	11	CASSQGYEQFF	TGTGCCAGCAGCCAAGGATATGAGCAGTTCTTC
few	TRBV11-2	TRBJ1-6	TRBD1	14	CASNWGQGMSPLHF	TGTGCCAGCAACTGGGGACAGGGTATGTCACCCCTCCACTTT
NA	TRBV5-4	TRBJ1-2	NA	13	CASSLNPTGGYTF	TGTGCCAGCAGCTTGAATCCGACCGGAGGCTACACCTTC
medium-sized	TRBV30	TRBJ2-2	TRBD2	15	CAWRSLLGGAGELFF	TGTGCCTGGAGGTCACTGTTGGGAGGGGCCGGGGAGCTGTTTTTT
NA	TRBV7-2	TRBJ1-2	NA	13	CASSLYLTIGYTF	TGTGCCAGCAGCTTATACCTGACTATTGGCTACACCTTC
NA	TRBV5-1	TRBJ2-6	NA	16	CASSLAEIRGANVLTF	TGCGCCAGCAGCTTGGCGGAGATCAGAGGGGCCAACGTCCTGACTTTC
NA	TRBV16	TRBJ1-2	TRBD1	13	CASSPGQGAGYTF	TGTGCCAGCAGCCCCGGACAGGGCGCTGGCTACACCTTC
NA	TRBV4-2	TRBJ2-1	TRBD2	17	CASSQSFGGGRYNEQFF	TGTGCCAGCAGCCAAAGTTTCGGCGGGGGGAGGTACAATGAGCAGTTCTTC
NA	TRBV19	TRBJ2-7	TRBD1	14	CATQRTGGIYEQYF	TGTGCCACCCAACGGACAGGGGGGATATACGAGCAGTACTTC
few	TRBV6-4	TRBJ1-2	TRBD1	15	CASSPTGQNSRGYTF	TGTGCCAGCAGTCCCACGGGACAGAACTCTCGAGGCTACACCTTC
NA	TRBV7-9	TRBJ1-2	NA	11	CASSSIGGYTF	TGTGCCAGCAGCTCAATCGGGGGCTACACCTTC
NA	TRBV4-1	TRBJ1-1	NA	13	CASSQEGFTEAFF	TGCGCCAGCAGCCAAGAAGGGTTTACTGAAGCTTTCTTT
NA	TRBV5-1	TRBJ1-1	NA	14	CASSLEGGNTEAFF	TGCGCCAGCAGCTTGGAGGGGGGAAACACTGAAGCTTTCTTT
NA	TRBV7-2	TRBJ2-2	NA	16	CASSLATGMRTGELFF	TGTGCCAGCAGCTTAGCGACAGGCATGAGGACCGGGGAGCTGTTTTTT
NA	TRBV28	TRBJ2-1	TRBD1	12	CASTLGTAQSIF	TGTGCCAGCACCCTAGGGACAGCCCAATCAATCTTC
NA	TRBV4-2	TRBJ1-1	NA	15	CASSQDPAGDTEAFF	TGTGCCAGCAGCCAAGATCCGGCAGGGGACACTGAAGCTTTCTTT
NA	TRBV27	TRBJ1-2	NA	14	CASSLSVLSGGYTF	TGTGCCAGCAGTTTATCGGTACTCTCGGGAGGCTACACCTTC
few	TRBV5-4	TRBJ1-5	NA	13	CASSPGRGQPQHF	TGTGCCAGCAGCCCAGGGAGGGGCCAGCCCCAGCATTTT
NA	TRBV21-1	TRBJ2-3	NA	17	CASSKRGGRGTTDTQYF	TGTGCCAGCAGCAAAAGAGGGGGGCGCGGGACCACAGATACGCAGTATTTT
NA	TRBV6-1	TRBJ2-5	NA	13	CASSGTYLVAQYF	TGTGCCAGCAGCGGGACATACCTAGTTGCCCAGTACTTC
NA	TRBV6-1	TRBJ2-3	NA	16	CASSEAGALRTDTQYF	TGTGCCAGCAGTGAAGCGGGAGCCTTACGCACAGATACGCAGTATTTT
NA	TRBV6-5	TRBJ2-7	NA	11	CASRSGYEQYF	TGTGCCAGTCGTTCAGGGTACGAGCAGTACTTC
NA	TRBV19	TRBJ2-2	TRBD1	15	CASSVPGGWNGELFF	TGTGCCAGTAGCGTCCCAGGGGGCTGGAACGGGGAGCTGTTTTTT
NA	TRBV5-1	TRBJ2-7	NA	14	CASSRTGSSYEQYF	TGCGCCAGCAGCCGGACGGGGAGCTCCTACGAGCAGTACTTC
NA	TRBV7-9	TRBJ1-1	NA	15	CASSLGSGSNAEAFF	TGTGCCAGCAGCTTAGGATCTGGGTCCAACGCTGAAGCTTTCTTT
NA	TRBV5-4	TRBJ1-4	NA	15	CASSLWAETNEKLFF	TGTGCCAGCAGCTTGTGGGCAGAGACGAATGAAAAACTGTTTTTT
few	TRBV11-2	TRBJ1-1	NA	14	CASSLGDLRTEAFF	TGTGCCAGCAGCTTAGGGGATTTGAGAACTGAAGCTTTCTTT
NA	TRBV7-2	TRBJ2-5	NA	15	CASSLPVSGGETQYF	TGTGCCAGCAGCTTGCCAGTCAGTGGGGGAGAGACCCAGTACTTC